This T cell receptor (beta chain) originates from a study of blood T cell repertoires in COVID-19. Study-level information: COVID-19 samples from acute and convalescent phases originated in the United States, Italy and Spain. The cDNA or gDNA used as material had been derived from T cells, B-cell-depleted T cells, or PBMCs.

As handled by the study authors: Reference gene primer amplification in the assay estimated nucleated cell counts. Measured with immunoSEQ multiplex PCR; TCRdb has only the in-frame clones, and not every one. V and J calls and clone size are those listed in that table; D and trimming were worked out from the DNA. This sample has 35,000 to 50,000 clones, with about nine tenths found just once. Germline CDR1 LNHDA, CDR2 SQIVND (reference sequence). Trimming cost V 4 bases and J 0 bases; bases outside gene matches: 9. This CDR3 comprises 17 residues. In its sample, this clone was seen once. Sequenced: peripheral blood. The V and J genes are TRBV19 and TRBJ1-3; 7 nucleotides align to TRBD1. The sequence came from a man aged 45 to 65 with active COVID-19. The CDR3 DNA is TGTGCCAGTAGTACGAGAGACAGGGAGAGCTCTGGAAACACCATATATTTT. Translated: CASSTRDRESSGNTIYF.